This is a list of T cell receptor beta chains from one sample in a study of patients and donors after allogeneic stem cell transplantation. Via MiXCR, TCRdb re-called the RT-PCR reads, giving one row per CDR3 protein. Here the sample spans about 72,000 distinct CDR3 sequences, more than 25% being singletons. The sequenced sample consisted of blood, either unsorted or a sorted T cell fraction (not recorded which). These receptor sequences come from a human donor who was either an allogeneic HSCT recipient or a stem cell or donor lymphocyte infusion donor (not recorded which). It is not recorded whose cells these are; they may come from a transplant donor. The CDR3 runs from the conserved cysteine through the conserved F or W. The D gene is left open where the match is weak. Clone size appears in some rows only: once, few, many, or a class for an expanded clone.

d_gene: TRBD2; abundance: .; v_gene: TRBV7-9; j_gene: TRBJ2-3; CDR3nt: TGTGCCAGCAGCAAGACTAGCGGGGGCACAGATACGCAGTATTTT; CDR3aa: CASSKTSGGTDTQYF
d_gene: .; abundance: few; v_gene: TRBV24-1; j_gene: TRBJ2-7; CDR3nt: TGTGCCACCAGTGCCTGGGGCAACTACGAGCAGTACTTC; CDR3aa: CATSAWGNYEQYF
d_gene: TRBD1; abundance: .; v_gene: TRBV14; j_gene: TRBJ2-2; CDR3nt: TGTGCCAGCAGCCAAGCATTGAGGGGGCCCACCGGGGAGCTGTTTTTT; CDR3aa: CASSQALRGPTGELFF
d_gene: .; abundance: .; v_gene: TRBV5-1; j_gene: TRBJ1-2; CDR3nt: TGCGCCAGCAGCTTGAGACAGGAGATCCGCTATGGCTACACCTTC; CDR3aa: CASSLRQEIRYGYTF
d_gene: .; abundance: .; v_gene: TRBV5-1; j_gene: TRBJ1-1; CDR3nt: TGCGCCAGCAGCTTGGAGTTTACATTTATCTCTGAAGCTTTCTTT; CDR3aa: CASSLEFTFISEAFF
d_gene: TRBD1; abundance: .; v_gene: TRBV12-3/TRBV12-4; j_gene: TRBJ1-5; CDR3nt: TGTGCCAGCAGTTTAACAGGGGCAGAGCCCCAGCATTTT; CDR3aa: CASSLTGAEPQHF
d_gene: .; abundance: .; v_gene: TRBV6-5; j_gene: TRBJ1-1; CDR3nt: TGTGCCAGCAGTAGACCTTATTCGGGGAACACTGAAGCTTTCTTT; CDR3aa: CASSRPYSGNTEAFF
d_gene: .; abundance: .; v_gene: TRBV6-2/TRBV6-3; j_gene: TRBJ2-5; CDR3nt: TGTGCCAGCAGCTACCCCTCTGCAGGGAAAGAGACCCAGTACTTC; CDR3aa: CASSYPSAGKETQYF
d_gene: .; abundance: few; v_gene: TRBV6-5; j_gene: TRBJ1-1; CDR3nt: TGTGCCAGCAGTTACAGGGCCGGGAACACTGAAGCTTTCTTT; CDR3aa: CASSYRAGNTEAFF
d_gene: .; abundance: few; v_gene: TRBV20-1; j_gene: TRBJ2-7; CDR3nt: TGCAGTGCTAGAGTGGGGACTTACGAGCAGTACTTC; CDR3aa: CSARVGTYEQYF
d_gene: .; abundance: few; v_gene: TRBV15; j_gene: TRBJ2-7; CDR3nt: TGTGCCACCAGCAAGGGGCTAGCCTCCTACGAGCAGTACTTC; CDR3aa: CATSKGLASYEQYF
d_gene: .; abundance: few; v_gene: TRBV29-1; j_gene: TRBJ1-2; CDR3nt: TGCAGCGTTGAAGAGGACTATGGCTACACCTTC; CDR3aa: CSVEEDYGYTF
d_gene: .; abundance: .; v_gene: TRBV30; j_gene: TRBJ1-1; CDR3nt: TGTGCCTGGAGAGATGGACGAAACACTGAAGCTTTCTTT; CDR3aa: CAWRDGRNTEAFF
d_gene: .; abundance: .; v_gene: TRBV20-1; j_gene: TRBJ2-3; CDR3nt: TGCAGTGCTAGAGAGGGGGCAGATACGCAGTATTTT; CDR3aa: CSAREGADTQYF
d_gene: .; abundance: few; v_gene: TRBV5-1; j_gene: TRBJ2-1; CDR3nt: TGCGCCAGCACCCCCGACTCCTTCAGGTACAATGAGCAGTTCTTC; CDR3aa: CASTPDSFRYNEQFF
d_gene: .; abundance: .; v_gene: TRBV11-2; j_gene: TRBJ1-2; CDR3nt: TGTGCCAGCAGACACTGGGACTATGGCTACACCTTC; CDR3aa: CASRHWDYGYTF